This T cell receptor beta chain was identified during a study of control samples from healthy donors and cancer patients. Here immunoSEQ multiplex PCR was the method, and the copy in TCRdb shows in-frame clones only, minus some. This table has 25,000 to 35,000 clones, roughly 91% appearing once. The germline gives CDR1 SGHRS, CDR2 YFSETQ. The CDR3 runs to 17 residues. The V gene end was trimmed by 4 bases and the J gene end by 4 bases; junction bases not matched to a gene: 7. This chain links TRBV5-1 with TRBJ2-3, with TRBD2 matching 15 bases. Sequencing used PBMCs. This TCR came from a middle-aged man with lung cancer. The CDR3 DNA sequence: TGCGCCAGCAGCCAAGGACTAGCGGGGGGGCCGGCAGATACGCAGTATTTT. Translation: CASSQGLAGGPADTQYF.